This TCR beta chain was recovered during a study of blood T cell repertoires in COVID-19. CDR1 and CDR2 from the germline V gene are GTSNPN and SVGIG (reference sequence). J gave up 2 bases and V 2 bases, and 1 base lay outside the gene matches. There are 14 residues in the CDR3. This clone has just one count. Generated by immunoSEQ multiplex PCR, the TCRdb table keeps only in-frame clones and is missing some. The data show about 280,000 clones, around 89% seen once. The sequenced sample consisted of PBMCs or T cells enriched from blood (not recorded which). This receptor was identified in an older woman in a cohort exposed to, infected with or recovered from COVID-19 (not recorded which). The V gene is TRBV30, the J gene TRBJ2-3, with 10 bases that match TRBD1. The CDR3 is CAWSRQGATDTQYF. The CDR3 region has the DNA TGTGCCTGGAGTCGACAGGGGGCCACAGATACGCAGTATTTT.